This is a list of T cell receptor beta chains from one sample in a study of blood T cell repertoires in COVID-19. The table came from immunoSEQ multiplex PCR; TCRdb's copy has only in-frame clones and leaves some out. The sample has a few hundred thousand clones, approximately 85% seen once. The specimen sequenced was peripheral blood. Receptors were obtained from a woman between 50 and 59 years old with acute or convalescent COVID-19. CDR3s leave out the opening cysteine and the closing phenylalanine or tryptophan. Fields, in order: V gene, D gene, CDR3 protein. The D gene is left open where the match is weak.

>TRBV18|.
ASSSAGGSSGNTIY
>TRBV20-1|TRBD1
SASSETGASEQY
>TRBV5-6|TRBD2
ASSPAGILRSQETQY
>TRBV15|.
ATSEEARSYNSPLH
>TRBV7-2|TRBD2
ASSFYIAGGSYEQY
>TRBV24-1|.
ATRSGVRTDTQY
>TRBV4-1|.
ASSQSPRTDVLGYT
>TRBV27|.
ASSSYGGNTIY
>TRBV6-5|TRBD1
ASSWDSRNTEAF
>TRBV15|TRBD1
ATSRRTGLQTEAF
>TRBV15|.
ATSVLPSYEQY
>TRBV9|.
ASSAVTGAATGELF
>TRBV7-8|.
ASSLGPAREKLF
>TRBV27|.
ASSPRSSGNTIY
>TRBV7-9|.
ASSLGGGVSGNTIY
>TRBV4-2|.
ASSQDRGAGDYGYT
>TRBV11-2|TRBD2
ASSSSPRPSGSYEQY
>TRBV19|.
ASSVNLLMENQPQH
>TRBV6-5|TRBD1
ASRDRGNTEAF
>TRBV19|TRBD2
ASRLSGGSSYNEQF